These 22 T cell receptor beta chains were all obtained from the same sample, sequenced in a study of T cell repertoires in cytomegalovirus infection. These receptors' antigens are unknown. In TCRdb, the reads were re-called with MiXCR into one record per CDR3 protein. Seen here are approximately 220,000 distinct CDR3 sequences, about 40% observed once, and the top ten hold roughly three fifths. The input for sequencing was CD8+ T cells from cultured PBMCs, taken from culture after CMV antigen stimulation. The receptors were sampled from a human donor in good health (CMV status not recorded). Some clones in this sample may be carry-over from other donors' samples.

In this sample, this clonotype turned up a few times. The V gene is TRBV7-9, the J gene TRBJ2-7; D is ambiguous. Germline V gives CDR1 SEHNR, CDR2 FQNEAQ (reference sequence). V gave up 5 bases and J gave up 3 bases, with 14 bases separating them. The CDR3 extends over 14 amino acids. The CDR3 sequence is CASSPRLSDYEQYF. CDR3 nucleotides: TGTGCCAGCAGCCCCCGGCTATCCGACTACGAGCAGTACTTC.

CDR3 region: CASSRTSGANNEQFF. For the CDR3, the DNA is TGTGCCAGCAGCCGGACTAGCGGAGCAAACAATGAGCAGTTCTTC. The chain combines TRBV14 with TRBJ2-1, with TRBD2 matching over 10 bases. The V and J ends lost 4 bases and 5 bases, in that order; junction bases with no gene match: 5. The CDR3 has 15 amino acids. Germline V gene data show CDR1 as SGHDN and CDR2 as FVKESK.

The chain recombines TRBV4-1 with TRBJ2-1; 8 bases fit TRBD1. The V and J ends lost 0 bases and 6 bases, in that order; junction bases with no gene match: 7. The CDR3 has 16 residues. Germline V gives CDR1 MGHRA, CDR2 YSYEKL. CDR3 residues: CASSQESGGLLNEQFF. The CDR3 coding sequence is TGCGCCAGCAGCCAAGAGTCAGGGGGCTTACTCAATGAGCAGTTCTTC.

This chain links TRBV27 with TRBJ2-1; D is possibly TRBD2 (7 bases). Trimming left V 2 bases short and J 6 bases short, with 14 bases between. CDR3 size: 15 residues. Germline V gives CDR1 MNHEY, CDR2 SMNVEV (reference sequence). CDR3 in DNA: TGTGCCAGCAGTTTAGGACCGGGGGGCCTCAATGAGCAGTTCTTC. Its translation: CASSLGPGGLNEQFF.

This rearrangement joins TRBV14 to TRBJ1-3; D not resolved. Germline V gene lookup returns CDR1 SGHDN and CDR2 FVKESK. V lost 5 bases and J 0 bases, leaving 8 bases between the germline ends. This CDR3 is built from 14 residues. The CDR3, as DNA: TGTGCCAGCAGCAGGAGATACTCTGGAAACACCATATATTTT. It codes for CASSRRYSGNTIYF. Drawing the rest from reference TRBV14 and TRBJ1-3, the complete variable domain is EAGVTQFPSHSVIEKGQTVTLRCDPISGHDNLYWYRRVMGKEIKFLLHFVKESKQDESGMPNNRFLAERTGGTYSTLKVQPAELEDSGVYFCASSRRYSGNTIYFGEGSWLTVV.

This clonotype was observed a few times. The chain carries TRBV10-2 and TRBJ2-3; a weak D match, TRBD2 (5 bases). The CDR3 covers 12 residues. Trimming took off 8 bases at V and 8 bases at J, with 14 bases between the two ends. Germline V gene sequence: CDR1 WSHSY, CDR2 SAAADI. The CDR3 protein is CASQLARGTQYF. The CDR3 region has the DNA TGCGCCAGCCAGTTAGCACGGGGTACGCAGTATTTT.

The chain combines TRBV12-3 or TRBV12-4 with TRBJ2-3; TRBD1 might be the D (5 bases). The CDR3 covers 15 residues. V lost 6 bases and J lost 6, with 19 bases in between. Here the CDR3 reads CASRPGPRAGDTQYF. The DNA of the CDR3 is TGTGCCAGCAGGCCTGGTCCCAGGGCTGGGGATACGCAGTATTTT.

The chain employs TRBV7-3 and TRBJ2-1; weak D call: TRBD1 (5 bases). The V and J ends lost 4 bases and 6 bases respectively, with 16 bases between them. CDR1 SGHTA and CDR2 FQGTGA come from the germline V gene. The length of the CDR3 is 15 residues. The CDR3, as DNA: TGTGCCAGCAGCTCCGGACCATCAGGGTTCAATGAGCAGTTCTTC. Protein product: CASSSGPSGFNEQFF. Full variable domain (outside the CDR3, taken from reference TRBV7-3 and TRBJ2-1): GAGVSQTPSNKVTEKGKYVELRCDPISGHTALYWYRQSLGQGPEFLIYFQGTGAADDSGLPNDRFFAVRPEGSVSTLKIQRTERGDSAVYLCASSSGPSGFNEQFFGPGTRLTVL.

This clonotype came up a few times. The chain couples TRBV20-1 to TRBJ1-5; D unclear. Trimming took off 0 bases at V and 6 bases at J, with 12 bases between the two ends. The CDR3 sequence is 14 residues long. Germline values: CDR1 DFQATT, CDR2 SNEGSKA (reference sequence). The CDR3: CSARDPGQGQPQHF. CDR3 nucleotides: TGCAGTGCTAGAGATCCCGGGCAAGGTCAGCCCCAGCATTTT.

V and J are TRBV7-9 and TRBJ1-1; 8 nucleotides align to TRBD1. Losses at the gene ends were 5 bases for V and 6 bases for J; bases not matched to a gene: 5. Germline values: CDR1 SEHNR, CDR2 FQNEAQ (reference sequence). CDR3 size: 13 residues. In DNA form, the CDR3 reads TGTGCCAGCAGCGGACAGGGTCCTCCTGAAGCTTTCTTT. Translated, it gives CASSGQGPPEAFF. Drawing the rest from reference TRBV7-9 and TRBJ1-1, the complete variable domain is DTGVSQNPRHKITKRGQNVTFRCDPISEHNRLYWYRQTLGQGPEFLTYFQNEAQLEKSRLLSDRFSAERPKGSFSTLEIQRTEQGDSAMYLCASSGQGPPEAFFGQGTRLTVV.

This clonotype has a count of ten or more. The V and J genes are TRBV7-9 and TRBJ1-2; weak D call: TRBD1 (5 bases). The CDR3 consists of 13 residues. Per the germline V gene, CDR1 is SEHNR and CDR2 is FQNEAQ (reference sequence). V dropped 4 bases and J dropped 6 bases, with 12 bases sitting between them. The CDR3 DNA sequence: TGTGCCAGCAGCTCCCCCGACAGAAATGGCTACACCTTC. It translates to CASSSPDRNGYTF.

The CDR3 coding sequence is TGTGCCAGCTTTGGACTCGGGGGAGGGCCCTACGAGCAGTACTTC. It specifies CASFGLGGGPYEQYF. This chain connects TRBV2 to TRBJ2-7; 7 nucleotides match TRBD2. From germline, CDR1 is SNHLY and CDR2 FYNNEI. This CDR3 has 15 amino acids. The J segment lost 2 bases and the V segment lost 8 bases, leaving 12 bases of the junction unmatched.

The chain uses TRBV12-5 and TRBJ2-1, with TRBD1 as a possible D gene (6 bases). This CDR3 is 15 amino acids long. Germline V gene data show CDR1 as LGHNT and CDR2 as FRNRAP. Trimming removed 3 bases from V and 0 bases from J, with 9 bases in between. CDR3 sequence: CASGFAGVSYNEQFF. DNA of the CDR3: TGTGCTAGTGGTTTCGCAGGGGTCTCCTACAATGAGCAGTTCTTC.

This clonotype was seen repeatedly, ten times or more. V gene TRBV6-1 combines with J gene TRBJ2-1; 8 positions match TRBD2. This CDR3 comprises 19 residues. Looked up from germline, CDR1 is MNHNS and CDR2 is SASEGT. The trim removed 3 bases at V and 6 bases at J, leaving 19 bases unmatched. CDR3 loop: CASSERDVTGTRVTNEQFF. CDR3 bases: TGTGCCAGCAGTGAGCGGGACGTAACCGGGACTAGAGTGACCAATGAGCAGTTCTTC.

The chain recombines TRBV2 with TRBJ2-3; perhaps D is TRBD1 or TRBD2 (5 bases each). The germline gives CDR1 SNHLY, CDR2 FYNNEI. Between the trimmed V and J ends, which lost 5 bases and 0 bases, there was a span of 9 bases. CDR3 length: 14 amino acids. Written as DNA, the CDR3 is TGTGCCAGCAGTCCCCGGGACAGCACAGATACGCAGTATTTT. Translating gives CASSPRDSTDTQYF.

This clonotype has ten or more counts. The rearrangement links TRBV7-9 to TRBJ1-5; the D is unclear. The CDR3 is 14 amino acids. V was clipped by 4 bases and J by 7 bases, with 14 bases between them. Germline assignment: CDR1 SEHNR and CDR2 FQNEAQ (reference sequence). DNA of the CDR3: TGTGCCAGCAGCTACGACCGTGTGTTACAGCCCCAGCATTTT. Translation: CASSYDRVLQPQHF.

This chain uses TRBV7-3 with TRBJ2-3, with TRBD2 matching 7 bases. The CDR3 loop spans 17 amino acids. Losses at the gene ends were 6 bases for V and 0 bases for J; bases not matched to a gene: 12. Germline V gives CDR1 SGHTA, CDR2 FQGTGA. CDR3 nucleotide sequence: TGTGCCAGCAGTTGTACCGGGAGGAATTCTAGCACAGATACGCAGTATTTT. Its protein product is CASSCTGRNSSTDTQYF.

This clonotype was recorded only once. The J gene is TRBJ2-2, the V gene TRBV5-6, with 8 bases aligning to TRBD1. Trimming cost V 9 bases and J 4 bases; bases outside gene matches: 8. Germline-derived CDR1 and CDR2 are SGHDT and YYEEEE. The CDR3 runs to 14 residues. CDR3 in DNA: TGTGCCACCCAGCCAGGGGGCAGCACCGGGGAGCTGTTTTTT. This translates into CATQPGGSTGELFF. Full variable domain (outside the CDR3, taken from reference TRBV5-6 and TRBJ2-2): DAGVTQSPTHLIKTRGQQVTLRCSPKSGHDTVSWYQQALGQGPQFIFQYYEEEERQRGNFPDRFSGHQFPNYSSELNVNALLLGDSALYLCATQPGGSTGELFFGEGSRLTVL.

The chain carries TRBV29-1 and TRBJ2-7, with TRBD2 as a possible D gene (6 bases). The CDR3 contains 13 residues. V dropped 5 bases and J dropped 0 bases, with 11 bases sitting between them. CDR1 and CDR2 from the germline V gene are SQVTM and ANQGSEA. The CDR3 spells CSVCGEPSYEQYF. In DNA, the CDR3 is TGCAGCGTTTGCGGGGAGCCCTCCTACGAGCAGTACTTC.

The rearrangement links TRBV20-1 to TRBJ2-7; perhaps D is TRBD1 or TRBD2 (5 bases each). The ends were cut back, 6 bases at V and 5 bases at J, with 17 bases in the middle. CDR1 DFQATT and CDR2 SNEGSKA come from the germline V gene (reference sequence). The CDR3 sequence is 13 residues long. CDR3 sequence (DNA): TGCAGTGCGATTCCTTGGGACCGTGACGAGCAGTACTTC. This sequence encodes CSAIPWDRDEQYF.

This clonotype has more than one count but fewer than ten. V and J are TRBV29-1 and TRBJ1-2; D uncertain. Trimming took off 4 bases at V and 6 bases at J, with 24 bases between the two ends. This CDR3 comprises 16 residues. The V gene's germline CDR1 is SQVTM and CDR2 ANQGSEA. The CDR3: CSVVVGPGRGKDGYTF. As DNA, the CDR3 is TGCAGCGTTGTAGTCGGACCAGGACGTGGAAAAGATGGCTACACCTTC.

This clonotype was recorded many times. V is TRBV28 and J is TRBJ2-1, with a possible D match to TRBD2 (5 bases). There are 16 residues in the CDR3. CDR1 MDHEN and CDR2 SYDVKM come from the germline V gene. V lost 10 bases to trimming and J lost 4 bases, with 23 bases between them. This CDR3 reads CATIPTTTLLYNEQFF. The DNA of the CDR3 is TGTGCCACCATCCCGACTACAACTCTTTTATACAATGAGCAGTTCTTC. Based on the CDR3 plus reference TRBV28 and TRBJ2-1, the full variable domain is DVKVTQSSRYLVKRTGEKVFLECVQDMDHENMFWYRQDPGLGLRLIYFSYDVKMKEKGDIPEGYSVSREKKERFSLILESASTNQTSMYLCATIPTTTLLYNEQFFGPGTRLTVL.